One T cell receptor beta chain is described in this entry. The record originates from a study of blood T cell repertoires in COVID-19. Study information: Material from acute and convalescent COVID-19 was sourced from the United States, Italy and Spain.

V gave up 0 bases and J gave up 5 bases; unmatched junction bases: 10. The CDR3 consists of 16 residues. Germline V gene lookup returns CDR1 SGHRS and CDR2 YFSETQ. Original handling: Nucleated cell counts were estimated from reference gene primer amplification. Profiling relied on immunoSEQ multiplex PCR, and the TCRdb table lists in-frame clones only, not all of them. V and J calls and clone size are as listed in that table; D and trimming were resolved from the DNA. The sample has 400,000 to 450,000 clones; 89% are singletons. Specimen: peripheral blood. V and J are TRBV5-1 and TRBJ2-5, with 7 bases fitting TRBD1. This receptor was taken from a woman in her thirties or forties with COVID-19, enrolled during active disease. In DNA, the CDR3 is TGCGCCAGCAGCTTGGCGGCAGGGGGACGATCGGAGACCCAGTACTTC. Amino acids: CASSLAAGGRSETQYF.